What follows describes a single T cell receptor beta chain. Its cognate antigen has yet to be identified. This may come from a read error, since a much larger clone is one base off. Graves' hyperthyroidism was defined as stable when no progression to ophthalmopathy occurred over 18 months of follow-up. Hyperthyroidism patients were newly diagnosed, with disease duration under 2 months, and aged 18 to 65 years. Any patient with an uncontrolled infection, another autoimmune disease, pregnancy or lactation was excluded. Diagnoses were based on clinical symptoms, serum thyroxine and TRAb, thyroid ultrasound and orbital computed tomography. PBMCs were separated from 10 ml of fresh peripheral blood using Ficoll-Paque density gradient centrifugation. Trizol reagent was used to extract total RNA, and RNA quality was then checked on an Agilent 2100 Bioanalyzer. These data are taken from a study of T cells in Graves' hyperthyroidism and ophthalmopathy (dated by TCRdb to about 2019). Concerning the study at large: Peripheral blood was sampled at the time of initial diagnosis, prior to any treatment. After blood sampling, hyperthyroidism patients were treated with methimazole at a starting dose of 30 mg daily, and ophthalmopathy patients were treated with high-dose intravenous methylprednisolone. A discovery cohort of roughly 96 patients, 43 with Graves' ophthalmopathy and 55 to 60 with stable Graves' hyperthyroidism, was used to find distinguishing TCR V-J signatures. The roughly 100 discovery patients were divided at random into training and test sets in a 7:3 ratio. The paper reports TCR Vbeta CDR3 sequencing of over 120 peripheral blood samples: 40 to 45 ophthalmopathy, about 75 hyperthyroidism and 17 progressor patients. In six Graves' hyperthyroidism patients, the study also compared T-cell repertoires from thyroid tissue with T-cell repertoires from blood. An independent validation cohort of fewer than 20 hyperthyroidism patients and about 15 patients who later progressed to ophthalmopathy tested prospective prediction of ophthalmopathy. The paper's findings and limits, for the study overall: Sample size was not statistically predetermined, and investigators were not blinded to group allocation. In validation, progression to ophthalmopathy was predicted by the model with roughly 71% sensitivity and 72.22% specificity, a median of about 6 months before onset. Most expanded thyroid clonotypes (frequency above 0.001) were also found in blood, which suggests that blood repertoires may mirror thyroid immune responses. In cross-validation, a model built on a 13 V-J signature told ophthalmopathy apart from stable hyperthyroidism with approximately 90% sensitivity and approximately 81% specificity, and in testing the same model reached 80%/75%.

The TCR beta CDR3 regions were amplified from the RNA transcripts. The TCR CDR3 was subjected to a first round of RT-PCR using the HTBI primer set and the Qiagen OneStep RT-PCR kit. A second multiplex PCR round built the libraries, followed by size selection and purification. Sequencing of the libraries was done on an Illumina HiSeq2000 using paired-end 100 bp reads. The original pipeline was this. SOAPnuke was used to process the raw data, throwing out any read that contained adapters or uncalled bases, had a mean Phred below 15, or lacked an exact constant-primer or identifier match. COPE v1.2.5 was used to merge the high-quality paired reads, and each unique nucleotide sequence was defined as a clonotype. Clonotypes were aligned to IMGT TRBV, TRBD and TRBJ reference segments using MiTCR v1.1. The analysis was restricted to V-J combinations with a frequency above 0.0001, which together covered 99.2% of the repertoires. A TCS score was defined as the ratio between F50 (clonal expansion) and ExV (chaos), using BLOSUM62-based TCRdist between CDR3 peptides within each V-J. Welch's t-statistics and random forest reduced roughly 540 V-J features to roughly 13, which were used in a naive Bayes classifier (R e1071). Using fastp trimming at Q25 and MiXCR clonotype assembly, TCRdb reanalyzed the public sequencing data and kept in-frame beta chains. Each record represents a unique CDR3 protein, reported with the most common genes and DNA among its rows. For this entry, the V and J calls and clone size follow TCRdb and not the study's own pipeline. For this sample there are approximately 610,000 distinct CDR3 sequences; 15% to 20% appear just once. The top ten clones comprise about 18% of the sample.

Reading from cysteine to phenylalanine, the CDR3 counts 14 amino acids. Just CDR3 DNA is preserved here, 42 bases in frame from base 1. This sequence originates from a woman in her late teens or twenties with Graves' hyperthyroidism. The rearranged segments are TRBV12-3 or TRBV12-4 and TRBJ1-5, with no confidently assigned D gene. Sequencing was performed on blood. The CDR3 region reads CASSFNRQGQPRHF. The DNA sequence is TGTGCCAGCAGTTTTAATCGACAAGGTCAGCCCCGGCATTTT.